This record covers a single TCR beta chain. Its target is unknown. Assay used: immunoSEQ multiplex PCR; TCRdb lists only in-frame clones, some missing. This sample has about 97,000 clones, with 70% to 90% found just once. This sample was taken from a study of T cell responses to AZD1222 COVID-19 vaccine. Findings of the study overall: Unmutated variant regions are reportedly the target of nearly half of TCRs that are spike-specific. Spike-specific TCR breadth rose after two AZD1222 doses, and depth rose as well. Dominant CD4 TCR responses targeted spike regions 160-218 and 743-854. Just a handful of AZD1222 recipients were seropositive at baseline.

Germline assignment: CDR1 GTSNPN and CDR2 SVGIG (reference sequence). V lost 5 bases, J lost 4 bases, and 8 bases stayed unmatched. The CDR3 is 14 amino acids. Sequenced material: peripheral blood, taken on day 0 of AZD1222 vaccination. The genes are TRBV30 and TRBJ1-2, with 9 nucleotides matching TRBD1. The TCR was taken from an adult in good health. The CDR3 loop is CAWSTGTGPYGYTF. The CDR3 DNA reads as TGTGCCTGGTCCACCGGGACAGGGCCCTATGGCTACACCTTC.